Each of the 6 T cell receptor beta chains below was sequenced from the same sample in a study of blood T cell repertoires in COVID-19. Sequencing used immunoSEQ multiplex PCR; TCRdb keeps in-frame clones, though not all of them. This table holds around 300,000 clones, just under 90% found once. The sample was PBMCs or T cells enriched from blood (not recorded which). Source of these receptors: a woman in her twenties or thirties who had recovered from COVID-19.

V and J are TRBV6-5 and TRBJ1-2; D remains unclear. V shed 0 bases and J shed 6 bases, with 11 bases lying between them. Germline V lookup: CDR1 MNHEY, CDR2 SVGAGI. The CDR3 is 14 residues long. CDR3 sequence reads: CASSYSRGHDGYTF. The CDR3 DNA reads TGTGCCAGCAGTTACTCAAGAGGTCACGATGGCTACACCTTC.

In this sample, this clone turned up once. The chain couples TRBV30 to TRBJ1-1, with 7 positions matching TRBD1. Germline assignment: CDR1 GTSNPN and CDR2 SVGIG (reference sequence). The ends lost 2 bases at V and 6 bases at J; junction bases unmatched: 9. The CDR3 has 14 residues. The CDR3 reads CAWSPPGGPSEAFF. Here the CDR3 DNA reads TGTGCCTGGAGTCCTCCAGGGGGGCCATCTGAAGCTTTCTTT.

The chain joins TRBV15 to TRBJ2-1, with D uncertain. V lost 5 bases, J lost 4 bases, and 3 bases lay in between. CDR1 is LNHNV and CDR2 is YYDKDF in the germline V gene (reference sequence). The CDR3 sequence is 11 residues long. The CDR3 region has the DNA TGTGCCACCAGCGCGTACAATGAGCAGTTCTTC. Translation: CATSAYNEQFF.

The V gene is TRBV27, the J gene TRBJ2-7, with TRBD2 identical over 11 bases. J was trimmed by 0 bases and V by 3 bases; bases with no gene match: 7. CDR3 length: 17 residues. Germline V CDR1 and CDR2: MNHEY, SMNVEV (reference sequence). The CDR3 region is CASSFSPGLAASYEQYF. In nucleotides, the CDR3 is TGTGCCAGCAGTTTTTCACCGGGACTAGCGGCCTCCTACGAGCAGTACTTC.

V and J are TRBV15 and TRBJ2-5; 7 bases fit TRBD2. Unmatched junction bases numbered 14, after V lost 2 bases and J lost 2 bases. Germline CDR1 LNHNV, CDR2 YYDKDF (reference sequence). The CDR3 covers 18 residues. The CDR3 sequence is CATSRSHPASGKQETQYF. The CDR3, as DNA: TGTGCCACCAGCAGATCCCACCCGGCTAGCGGCAAACAAGAGACCCAGTACTTC. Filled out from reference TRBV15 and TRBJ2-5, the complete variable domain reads DAMVIQNPRYQVTQFGKPVTLSCSQTLNHNVMYWYQQKSSQAPKLLFHYYDKDFNNEADTPDNFQSRRPNTSFCFLDIRSPGLGDTAMYLCATSRSHPASGKQETQYFGPGTRLLVL.

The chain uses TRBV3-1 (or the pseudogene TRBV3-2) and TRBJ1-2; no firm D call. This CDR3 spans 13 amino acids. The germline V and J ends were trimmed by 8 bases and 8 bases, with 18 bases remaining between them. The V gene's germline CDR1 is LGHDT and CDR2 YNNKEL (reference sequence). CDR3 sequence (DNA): TGTGCCAGCGTCGGTTCTCGGGCGGGAGGCTACACCTTC. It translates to CASVGSRAGGYTF.